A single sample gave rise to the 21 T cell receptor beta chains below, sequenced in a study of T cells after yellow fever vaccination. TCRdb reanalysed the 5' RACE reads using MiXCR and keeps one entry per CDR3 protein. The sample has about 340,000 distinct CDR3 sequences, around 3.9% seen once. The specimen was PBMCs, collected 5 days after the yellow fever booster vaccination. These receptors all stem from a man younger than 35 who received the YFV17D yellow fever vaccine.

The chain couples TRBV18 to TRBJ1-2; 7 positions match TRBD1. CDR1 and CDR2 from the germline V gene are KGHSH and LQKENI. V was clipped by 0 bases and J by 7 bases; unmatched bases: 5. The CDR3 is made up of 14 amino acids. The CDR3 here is CASSPPRGRIGYTF. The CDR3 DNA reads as TGTGCCAGCTCACCACCGAGGGGGCGGATTGGCTACACCTTC.

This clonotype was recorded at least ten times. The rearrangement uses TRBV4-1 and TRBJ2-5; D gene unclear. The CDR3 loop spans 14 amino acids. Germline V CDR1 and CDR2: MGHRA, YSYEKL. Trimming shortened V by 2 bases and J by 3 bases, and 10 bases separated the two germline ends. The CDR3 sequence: CASSQFPAKETQYF. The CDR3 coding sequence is TGCGCCAGCAGCCAATTTCCAGCTAAAGAGACCCAGTACTTC.

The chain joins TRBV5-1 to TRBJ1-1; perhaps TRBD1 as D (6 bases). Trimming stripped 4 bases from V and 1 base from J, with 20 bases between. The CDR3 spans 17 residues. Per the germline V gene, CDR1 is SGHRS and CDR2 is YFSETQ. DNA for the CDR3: TGCGCCAGCAGCCATTCCAGGGGAAGGGGAGGGAACACTGAAGCTTTCTTT. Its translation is CASSHSRGRGGNTEAFF.

The CDR3 reads CASSLTGGGSYEQYV. The CDR3 nucleotides read TGCGCCAGCAGCTTGACTGGGGGTGGTTCCTACGAGCAGTACGTC. V gene TRBV5-1 combines with J gene TRBJ2-7, with D perhaps given as TRBD1 or TRBD2 (5 bases each). The V end lost 1 base, the J end lost 1 base, and 12 bases lay between the germline ends. CDR1 is SGHRS, CDR2 YFSETQ, per germline. The CDR3 covers 15 residues.

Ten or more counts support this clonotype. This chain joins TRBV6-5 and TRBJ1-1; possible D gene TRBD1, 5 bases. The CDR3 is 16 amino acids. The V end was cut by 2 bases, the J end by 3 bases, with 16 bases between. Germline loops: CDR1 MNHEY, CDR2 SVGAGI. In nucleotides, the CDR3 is TGTGCCAGCAGTTACGACTCGAGGGGCGGGTACACTGAAGCTTTCTTT. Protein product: CASSYDSRGGYTEAFF.

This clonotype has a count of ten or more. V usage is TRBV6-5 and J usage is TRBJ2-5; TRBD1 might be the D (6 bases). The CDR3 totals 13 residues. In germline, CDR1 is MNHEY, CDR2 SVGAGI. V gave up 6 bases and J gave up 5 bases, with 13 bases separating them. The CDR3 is CASRPTGRETQYF. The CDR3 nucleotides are TGTGCCAGCAGACCAACAGGGCGGGAGACCCAGTACTTC.

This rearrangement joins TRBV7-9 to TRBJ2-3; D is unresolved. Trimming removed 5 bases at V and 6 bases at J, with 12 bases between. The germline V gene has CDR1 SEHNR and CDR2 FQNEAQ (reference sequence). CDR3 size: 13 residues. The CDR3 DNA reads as TGTGCCAGCAGCCCCCCCTTAGAGGATACGCAGTATTTT. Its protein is CASSPPLEDTQYF.

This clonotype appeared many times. In nucleotides, the CDR3 is TGCGCCAGCAGCCAGAGACTAGCGGGGTCAGATACGCAGTATTTT. It encodes CASSQRLAGSDTQYF. This sequence joins TRBV5-1 and TRBJ2-3; TRBD2 agrees at 11 bases. Germline V gene lookup returns CDR1 SGHRS and CDR2 YFSETQ. This CDR3 contains 15 residues. Germline trimming cut 4 bases from V and 4 bases from J; bases unmatched to any gene: 5.

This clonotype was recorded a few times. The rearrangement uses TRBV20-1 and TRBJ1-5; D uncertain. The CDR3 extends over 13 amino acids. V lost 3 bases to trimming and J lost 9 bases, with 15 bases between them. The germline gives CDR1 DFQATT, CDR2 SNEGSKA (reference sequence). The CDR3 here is CSASSPPDRPQHF. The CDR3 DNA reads TGCAGTGCTAGTTCCCCCCCAGATAGGCCCCAGCATTTT.

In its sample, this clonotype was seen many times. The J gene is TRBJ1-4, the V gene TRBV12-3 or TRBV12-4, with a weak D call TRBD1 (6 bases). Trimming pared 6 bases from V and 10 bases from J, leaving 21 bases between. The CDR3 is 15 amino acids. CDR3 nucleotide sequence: TGTGCCAGCAGCCTGAACAGGGCCGAAGGGGGAAAACTGTTTTTT. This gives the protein CASSLNRAEGGKLFF.

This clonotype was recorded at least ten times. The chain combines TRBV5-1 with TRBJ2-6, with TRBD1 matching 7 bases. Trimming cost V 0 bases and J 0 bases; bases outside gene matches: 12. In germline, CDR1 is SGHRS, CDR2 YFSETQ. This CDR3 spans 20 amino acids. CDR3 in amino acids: CASSLDRDSPFFSGANVLTF. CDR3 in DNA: TGCGCCAGCAGCTTGGACCGGGACAGTCCCTTTTTCTCTGGGGCCAACGTCCTGACTTTC. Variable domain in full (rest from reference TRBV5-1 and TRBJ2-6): KAGVTQTPRYLIKTRGQQVTLSCSPISGHRSVSWYQQTPGQGLQFLFEYFSETQRNKGNFPGRFSGRQFSNSRSEMNVSTLELGDSALYLCASSLDRDSPFFSGANVLTFGAGSRLTVL.

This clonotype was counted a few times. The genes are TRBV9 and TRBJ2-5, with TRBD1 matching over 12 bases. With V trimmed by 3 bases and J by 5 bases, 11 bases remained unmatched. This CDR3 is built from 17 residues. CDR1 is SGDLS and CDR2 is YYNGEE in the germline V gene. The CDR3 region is CASSEDSRDRGLETQYF. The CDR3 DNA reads TGTGCCAGCAGCGAAGACTCCCGGGACAGGGGGCTGGAGACCCAGTACTTC.

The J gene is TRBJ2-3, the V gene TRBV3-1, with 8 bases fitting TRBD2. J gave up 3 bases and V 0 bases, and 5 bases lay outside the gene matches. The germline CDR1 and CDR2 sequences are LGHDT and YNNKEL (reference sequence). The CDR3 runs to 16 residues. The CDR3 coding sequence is TGTGCCAGCAGCCAAGATCTAATAGCGGGGACAGATACGCAGTATTTT. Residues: CASSQDLIAGTDTQYF.

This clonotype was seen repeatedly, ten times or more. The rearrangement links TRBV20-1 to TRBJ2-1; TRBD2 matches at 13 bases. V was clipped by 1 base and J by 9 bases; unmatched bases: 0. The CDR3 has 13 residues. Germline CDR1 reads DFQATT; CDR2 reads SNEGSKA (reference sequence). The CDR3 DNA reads TGCAGTGCTAGAGGACTAGCGGGGGGTGAGCAGTTCTTC. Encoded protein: CSARGLAGGEQFF.

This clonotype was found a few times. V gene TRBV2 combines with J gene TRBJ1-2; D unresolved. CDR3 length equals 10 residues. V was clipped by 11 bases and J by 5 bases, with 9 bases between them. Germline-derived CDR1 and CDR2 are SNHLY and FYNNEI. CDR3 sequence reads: CASGLYGYTF. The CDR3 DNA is TGTGCCTCCGGTCTGTATGGCTACACCTTC. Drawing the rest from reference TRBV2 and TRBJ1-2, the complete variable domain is EPEVTQTPSHQVTQMGQEVILRCVPISNHLYFYWYRQILGQKVEFLVSFYNNEISEKSEIFDDQFSVERPDGSNFTLKIRSTKLEDSAMYFCASGLYGYTFGSGTRLTVV.

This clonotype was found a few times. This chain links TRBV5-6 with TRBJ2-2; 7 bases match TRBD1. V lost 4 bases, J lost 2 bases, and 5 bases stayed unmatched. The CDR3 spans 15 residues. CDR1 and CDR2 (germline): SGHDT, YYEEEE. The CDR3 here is CASSPGQRNTGELFF. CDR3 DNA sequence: TGTGCCAGCAGCCCGGGACAGCGTAACACCGGGGAGCTGTTTTTT. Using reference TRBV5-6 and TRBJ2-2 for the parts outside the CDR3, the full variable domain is DAGVTQSPTHLIKTRGQQVTLRCSPKSGHDTVSWYQQALGQGPQFIFQYYEEEERQRGNFPDRFSGHQFPNYSSELNVNALLLGDSALYLCASSPGQRNTGELFFGEGSRLTVL.

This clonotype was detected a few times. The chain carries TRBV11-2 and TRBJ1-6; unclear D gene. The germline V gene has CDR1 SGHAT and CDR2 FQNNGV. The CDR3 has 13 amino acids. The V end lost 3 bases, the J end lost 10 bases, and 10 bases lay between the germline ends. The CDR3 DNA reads TGTGCCAGCAGCTTGGTGGTGGGCTCACCCCTCCACTTT. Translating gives CASSLVVGSPLHF.

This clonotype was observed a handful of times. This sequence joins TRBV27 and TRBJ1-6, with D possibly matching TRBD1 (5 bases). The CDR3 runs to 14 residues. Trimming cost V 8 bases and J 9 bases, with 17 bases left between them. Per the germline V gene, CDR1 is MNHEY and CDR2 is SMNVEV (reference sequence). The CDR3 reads CASSFAAGPSPLHF. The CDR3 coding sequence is TGTGCCAGCTCTTTCGCGGCAGGGCCTTCACCCCTCCACTTT.

The CDR3 is CASSQVWGPTDTQYF. CDR3 coding DNA: TGCGCCAGCAGCCAAGTCTGGGGGCCAACAGATACGCAGTATTTT. The chain uses TRBV4-1 and TRBJ2-3, with D perhaps matching TRBD1 (6 bases). CDR1 and CDR2 from the germline V gene are MGHRA and YSYEKL. V was trimmed by 1 base and J by 3 bases, leaving 11 bases between them. The CDR3 spans 15 residues.

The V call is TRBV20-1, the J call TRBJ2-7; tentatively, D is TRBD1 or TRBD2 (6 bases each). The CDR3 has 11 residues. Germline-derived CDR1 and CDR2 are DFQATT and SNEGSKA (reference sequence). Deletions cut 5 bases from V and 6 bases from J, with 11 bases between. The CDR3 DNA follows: TGCAGTGCTGGGGGGCCTTCCGAGCAGTACTTC. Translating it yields CSAGGPSEQYF.

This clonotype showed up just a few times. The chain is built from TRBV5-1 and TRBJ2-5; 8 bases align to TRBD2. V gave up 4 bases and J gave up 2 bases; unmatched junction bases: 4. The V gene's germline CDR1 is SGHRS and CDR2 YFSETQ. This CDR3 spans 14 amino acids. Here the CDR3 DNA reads TGCGCCAGCAGCCAGCGGGGGTATCAAGAGACCCAGTACTTC. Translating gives CASSQRGYQETQYF. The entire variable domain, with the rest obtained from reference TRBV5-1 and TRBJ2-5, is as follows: KAGVTQTPRYLIKTRGQQVTLSCSPISGHRSVSWYQQTPGQGLQFLFEYFSETQRNKGNFPGRFSGRQFSNSRSEMNVSTLELGDSALYLCASSQRGYQETQYFGPGTRLLVL.